These 14 T cell receptor beta chains were all obtained from the same sample, sequenced in a study of CD8 T cells in ankylosing spondylitis. Study observations and caveats: Made up of fewer than 10 highly homologous variants, a TCR beta motif appeared characteristic of ankylosing spondylitis blood.

Their antigens remain unidentified. One entry per CDR3 protein results from TCRdb running MiXCR on the 5' RACE reads. The sample has fewer than 550,000 distinct CDR3 sequences, roughly 5.3% seen once. Input material: blood, either unsorted or a sorted T cell fraction (not recorded which). The receptor source for this set is a male donor with ankylosing spondylitis.

This clonotype was picked up many times. The chain recombines TRBV5-6 with TRBJ2-3, with TRBD2 matching 13 bases. The J segment lost 5 bases and the V segment lost 4 bases, leaving 7 bases of the junction unmatched. CDR3 length: 16 residues. Germline V lookup: CDR1 SGHDT, CDR2 YYEEEE. The CDR3 here is CASSPGLAGDGDTQYF. The DNA for the CDR3 is TGTGCCAGCAGCCCTGGACTAGCGGGAGATGGAGATACGCAGTATTTT.

This clonotype was counted a few times. V and J are TRBV7-2 and TRBJ2-3; TRBD2 aligns across 11 bases. This CDR3 has 18 residues. CDR1 and CDR2 from the germline V gene are SGHTA and FQGNSA. V dropped 3 bases and J dropped 1; count of bases not matched to a gene: 9. CDR3 amino acids: CASSFAQLAGVGTDTQYF. The CDR3 DNA reads TGTGCCAGCAGCTTCGCTCAACTAGCGGGAGTGGGCACAGATACGCAGTATTTT.

This clonotype was detected ten times or more. The gene calls are TRBV20-1 and TRBJ2-4, with D possibly being TRBD2 (6 bases). V lost 0 bases and J 7 bases, leaving 16 bases between the germline ends. The CDR3 sequence is 15 residues long. CDR1 and CDR2 from the germline V gene are DFQATT and SNEGSKA (reference sequence). The CDR3 coding sequence is TGCAGTGCTAGAGATTTTGAGAAAGGGAGGAACATTCAGTACTTC. As protein: CSARDFEKGRNIQYF.

V and J are TRBV2 and TRBJ1-5; 7 nucleotides agree with TRBD1. The V and J ends lost 5 bases and 0 bases, in that order; junction bases with no gene match: 4. Germline lookup yields CDR1 SNHLY and CDR2 FYNNEI. CDR3 length equals 15 residues. The CDR3 protein is CASSYDRVSNQPQHF. In nucleotides, the CDR3 is TGTGCCAGCAGTTACGACAGGGTTAGCAATCAGCCCCAGCATTTT.

The chain is built from TRBV2 and TRBJ2-7; D tentatively fits TRBD1 or TRBD2 (5 bases each). The CDR3 runs to 14 residues. With 4 bases removed from V and 3 bases from J, the gap between germline ends came to 13 bases. CDR1 is SNHLY and CDR2 is FYNNEI in the germline V gene. CDR3 loop: CASSGGRRFYEQYF. The CDR3, as DNA: TGTGCCAGCAGTGGGGGACGGCGGTTCTACGAGCAGTACTTC.

At least ten counts were recorded for this clonotype. The chain uses TRBV11-2 and TRBJ1-1, with D hard to call. The V and J ends lost 7 bases and 5 bases respectively, with 14 bases between them. Germline V CDR1 and CDR2: SGHAT, FQNNGV. The CDR3 consists of 13 residues. CDR3 residues: CASKFNEQTEAFF. The DNA for the CDR3 is TGTGCCAGCAAATTTAATGAGCAGACTGAAGCTTTCTTT.

This clonotype was found a few times. The chain couples TRBV6-5 to TRBJ2-5; D unresolved. Trimming left V 5 bases short and J 5 bases short, with 9 bases between. Germline V gene sequence: CDR1 MNHEY, CDR2 SVGAGI. The length of the CDR3 is 12 residues. CDR3 in DNA: TGTGCCAGCAGTGACGCGTGGGAGACCCAGTACTTC. Amino acid sequence: CASSDAWETQYF.

This clonotype was recorded at least ten times. The J gene is TRBJ2-7, the V gene TRBV20-1, with 14 positions matching TRBD2. The CDR3 loop spans 16 amino acids. V was clipped by 3 bases and J by 2 bases; unmatched bases: 6. CDR1 and CDR2 (germline): DFQATT, SNEGSKA (reference sequence). CDR3 protein: CSAREGLAGVPYEQYF. The CDR3 nucleotides are TGCAGTGCTAGGGAGGGACTAGCGGGAGTGCCCTACGAGCAGTACTTC.

This chain connects TRBV28 to TRBJ2-1; possible D gene TRBD1, 6 bases. Trimming removed 4 bases at V and 4 bases at J, with 14 bases between. Germline CDR1 reads MDHEN; CDR2 reads SYDVKM. This CDR3 is built from 15 residues. This CDR3 is CASSSTGTQYNEQFF. The CDR3 DNA follows: TGTGCCAGCAGTTCCACGGGGACACAATACAATGAGCAGTTCTTC.

The table lists this clonotype with a few counts. This chain links TRBV11-3 with TRBJ2-7; TRBD1 matches at 7 bases. CDR1 is SGHNT and CDR2 is YENEEA in the germline V gene. The CDR3 spans 13 residues. V was clipped by 5 bases and J by 6 bases; unmatched bases: 7. This CDR3 is CASSPGTEVEQYF. CDR3 DNA: TGTGCCAGCAGCCCCGGGACAGAAGTCGAGCAGTACTTC.

This sequence joins TRBV7-6 and TRBJ2-1; 9 bases are shared with TRBD2. V shed 5 bases, J shed 5 bases, and the junction held 7 bases outside the gene matches. The length of the CDR3 is 15 residues. Germline CDR1 is SGHVS and CDR2 is FNYEAQ. The CDR3 here is CASSLFSGSNNEQFF. DNA of the CDR3: TGTGCCAGCAGCCTCTTTAGCGGGAGTAACAATGAGCAGTTCTTC.

This clonotype was observed at least ten times. The chain has TRBV5-1 and TRBJ1-5; no reliable D call. The V end was cut by 0 bases, the J end by 2 bases, with 9 bases between. Germline CDR1 and CDR2: SGHRS and YFSETQ. This CDR3 region has 15 residues. This CDR3 reads CASSLEPGRNQPQHF. The CDR3 nucleotides read TGCGCCAGCAGCTTGGAACCAGGTCGCAATCAGCCCCAGCATTTT.

This clonotype was seen at least ten times. The rearrangement joins TRBV20-1 to TRBJ1-1, with D unresolved. V dropped 5 bases and J dropped 3 bases, with 16 bases sitting between them. CDR1 is DFQATT and CDR2 is SNEGSKA in the germline V gene (reference sequence). This CDR3 contains 14 residues. The CDR3 sequence: CSALVGPPYTEAFF. Here the CDR3 DNA reads TGCAGTGCTCTCGTAGGGCCGCCCTACACTGAAGCTTTCTTT.

This clonotype showed up many times. V gene TRBV14 combines with J gene TRBJ1-3; D is ambiguous. This CDR3 is 16 amino acids long. The ends were cut back, 1 base at V and 0 bases at J, with 10 bases in the middle. CDR1 and CDR2 (germline): SGHDN, FVKESK. This CDR3 is CASSQVGGFSGNTIYF. Here the CDR3 DNA reads TGTGCCAGCAGCCAAGTTGGCGGGTTCTCTGGAAACACCATATATTTT.